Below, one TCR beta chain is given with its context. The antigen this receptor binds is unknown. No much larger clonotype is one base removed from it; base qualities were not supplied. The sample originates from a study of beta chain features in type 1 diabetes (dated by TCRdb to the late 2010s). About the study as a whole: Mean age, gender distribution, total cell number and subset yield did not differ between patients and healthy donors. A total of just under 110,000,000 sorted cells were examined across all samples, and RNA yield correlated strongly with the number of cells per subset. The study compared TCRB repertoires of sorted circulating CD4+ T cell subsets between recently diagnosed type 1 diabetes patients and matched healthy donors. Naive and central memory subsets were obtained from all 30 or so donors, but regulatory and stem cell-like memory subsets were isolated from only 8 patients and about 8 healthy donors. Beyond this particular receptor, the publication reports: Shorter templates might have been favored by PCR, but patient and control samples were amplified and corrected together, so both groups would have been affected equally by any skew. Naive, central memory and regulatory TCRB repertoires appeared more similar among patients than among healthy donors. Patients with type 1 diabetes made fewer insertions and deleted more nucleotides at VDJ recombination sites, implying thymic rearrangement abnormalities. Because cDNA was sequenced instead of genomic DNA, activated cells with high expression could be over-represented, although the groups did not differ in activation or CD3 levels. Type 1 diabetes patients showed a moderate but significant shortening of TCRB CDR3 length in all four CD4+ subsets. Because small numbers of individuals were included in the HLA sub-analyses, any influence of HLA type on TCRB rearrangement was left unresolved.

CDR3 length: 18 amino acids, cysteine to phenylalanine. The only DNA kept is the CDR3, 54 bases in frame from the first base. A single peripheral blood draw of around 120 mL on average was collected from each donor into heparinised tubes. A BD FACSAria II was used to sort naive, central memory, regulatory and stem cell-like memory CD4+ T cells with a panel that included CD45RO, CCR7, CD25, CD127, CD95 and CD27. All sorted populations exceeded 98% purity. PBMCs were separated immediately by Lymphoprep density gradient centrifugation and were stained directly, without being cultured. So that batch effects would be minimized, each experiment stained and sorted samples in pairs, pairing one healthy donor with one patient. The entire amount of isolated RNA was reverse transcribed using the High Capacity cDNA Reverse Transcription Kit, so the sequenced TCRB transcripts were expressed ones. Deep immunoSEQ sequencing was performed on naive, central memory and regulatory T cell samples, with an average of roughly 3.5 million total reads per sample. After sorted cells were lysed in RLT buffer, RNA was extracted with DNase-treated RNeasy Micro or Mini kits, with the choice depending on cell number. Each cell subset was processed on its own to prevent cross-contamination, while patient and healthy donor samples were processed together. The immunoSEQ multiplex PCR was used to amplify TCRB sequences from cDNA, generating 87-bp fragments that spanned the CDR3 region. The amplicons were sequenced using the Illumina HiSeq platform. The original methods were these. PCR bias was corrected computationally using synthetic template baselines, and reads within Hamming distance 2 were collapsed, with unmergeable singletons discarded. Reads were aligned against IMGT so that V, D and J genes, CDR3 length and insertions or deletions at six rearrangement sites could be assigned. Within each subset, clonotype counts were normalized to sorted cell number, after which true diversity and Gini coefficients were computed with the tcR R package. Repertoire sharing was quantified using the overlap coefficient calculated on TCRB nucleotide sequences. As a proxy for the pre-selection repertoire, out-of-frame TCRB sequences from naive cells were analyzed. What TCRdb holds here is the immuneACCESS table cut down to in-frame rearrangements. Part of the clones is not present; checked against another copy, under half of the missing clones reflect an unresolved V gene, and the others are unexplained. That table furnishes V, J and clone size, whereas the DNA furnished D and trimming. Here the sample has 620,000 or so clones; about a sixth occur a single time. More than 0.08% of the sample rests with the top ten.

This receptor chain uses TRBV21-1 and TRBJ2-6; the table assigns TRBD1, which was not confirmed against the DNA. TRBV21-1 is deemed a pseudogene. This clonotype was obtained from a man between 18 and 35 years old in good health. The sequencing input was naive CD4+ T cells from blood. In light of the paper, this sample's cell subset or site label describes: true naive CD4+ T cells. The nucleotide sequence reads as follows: TGTGCCAGCAGCAATCTCGGGACAGGGTGCACTGGGGCCAACGTCCTGACTTTC. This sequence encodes CASSNLGTGCTGANVLTF.